This TCR beta chain comes out of a study of human T cells and chemical hapten exposure. As for the study in general: An area of 2 cm by 2 to 2.5 cm on upper inner arm skin received 2% DPC for sensitization. The study enrolled mostly female patients with alopecia areata, totalis or universalis. Minor volume differences among pooled libraries chiefly drove per-sample TCR yield variation.

A single record per CDR3 protein comes from TCRdb applying MiXCR to the RACE reads. The sample shows over 65,000 distinct CDR3 sequences, roughly 10% of them seen only once. This clonotype was counted a few times. Time point denoted: patch test 1, 2 weeks after DPC sensitization. Regarding treatment: therapeutic diphenylcyclopropenone sensitization with weekly scalp DPC. Looked up from germline, CDR1 is SGHRS and CDR2 is YFSETQ. The CDR3 consists of 14 residues. Trimming shortened V by 0 bases and J by 6 bases, and 10 bases separated the two germline ends. This clonotype was sampled from a woman between 45 and 65 years old with alopecia areata. Some clones in this sample may be carry-over from other donors' samples. This chain uses TRBV5-1 with TRBJ2-1; D is undetermined. The sample here was whole blood, taken in connection with sensitization to the hapten diphenylcyclopropenone (DPC). CDR3 region: CASSLDGASNEQFF. CDR3 DNA sequence: TGCGCCAGCAGCTTGGATGGCGCCTCCAATGAGCAGTTCTTC.